Each of the 32 T cell receptor beta chains below was sequenced from the same sample in a study of blood T cell repertoires in COVID-19 (dated by TCRdb to the early 2020s). Library preparation was by the immunoSEQ multiplex PCR assay. TCRdb retrieved this table from immuneACCESS and kept in-frame rearrangements only. Not all clones are present; in checked studies, unresolved V genes account for under half, and no reason is known for the remainder. Within this sample are fewer than 300,000 clones, with 80% to 95% of them counted one time only. Approximately 1.2% of the sample rests with the top ten. Input material: PBMCs or T cells enriched from blood (not recorded which). Receptor source: a woman between 25 and 40 years old who had recovered from COVID-19.

V gene TRBV29-1 combines with J gene TRBJ1-3; D may be TRBD1 (6 bases). The V end lost 0 bases, the J end lost 5 bases, and 8 bases lay between the germline ends. Germline CDR1 SQVTM, CDR2 ANQGSEA. The CDR3 contains 13 residues. CDR3: CSVEEQGRNTIYF. CDR3 DNA: TGCAGCGTTGAAGAACAGGGCAGAAACACCATATATTTT.

The V and J genes are TRBV9 and TRBJ2-7; D is possibly TRBD2 (5 bases). The CDR3 has 18 residues. Trimming left V 1 base short and J 0 bases short, with 20 bases between. Per germline, CDR1 SGDLS and CDR2 YYNGEE. CDR3 residues: CASSVKAEGERSSYEQYF. The CDR3 region has the DNA TGTGCCAGCAGCGTAAAGGCAGAGGGAGAAAGGAGCTCCTACGAGCAGTACTTC.

The V call is TRBV3-1 (or the pseudogene TRBV3-2), the J call TRBJ1-2; a weak D match, TRBD1 (6 bases). V shed 1 base and J shed 1 base, with 10 bases lying between them. The CDR3 has 15 residues. Germline CDR1 reads LGHDT; CDR2 reads YNNKEL (reference sequence). CDR3 in amino acids: CASSQGDTVNYGYTF. CDR3 sequence (DNA): TGTGCCAGCAGCCAAGGGGACACCGTTAACTATGGCTACACCTTC.

The chain recombines TRBV29-1 with TRBJ2-7; the match to TRBD2 covers 7 bases. Germline V gene data show CDR1 as SQVTM and CDR2 as ANQGSEA. The V gene end was trimmed by 4 bases and the J gene end by 2 bases; junction bases not matched to a gene: 14. CDR3 length equals 16 residues. This CDR3 is CSVVSTGQRGPYEQYF. The CDR3 bases are TGCAGCGTTGTAAGTACCGGCCAGCGGGGACCCTACGAGCAGTACTTC.

This CDR3 is CASSLYTGLDSRRGNEQFF. The DNA for the CDR3 is TGTGCCAGCAGTTTATATACTGGTTTAGACAGTAGAAGGGGCAATGAGCAGTTCTTC. The V gene is TRBV27, the J gene TRBJ2-1, with TRBD1 as a possible D gene (5 bases). Trimming removed 1 base at V and 6 bases at J, with 25 bases between. The germline CDR1 and CDR2 sequences are MNHEY and SMNVEV (reference sequence). There are 19 residues in the CDR3.

This clone was detected once. The chain carries TRBV5-4 and TRBJ1-1, with 8 positions matching TRBD1. The CDR3 consists of 17 residues. Germline CDR1 is SGHNT and CDR2 is YYREEE (reference sequence). The V segment lost 0 bases and the J segment 4 bases; nucleotides outside the gene matches: 11. The CDR3 coding sequence is TGTGCCAGCAGCTTGGTCCCGGGGCAGGGGGCGGTCACTGAAGCTTTCTTT. This encodes CASSLVPGQGAVTEAFF.

V is TRBV6-2 or TRBV6-3 and J is TRBJ2-2, with 12 bases matching TRBD2. Germline trimming cut 2 bases from V and 7 bases from J; bases unmatched to any gene: 2. Germline loops: CDR1 MNHEY, CDR2 SVGEGT. This CDR3 is 15 amino acids long. Here the CDR3 DNA reads TGTGCCAGCAGTTACGGACTAGCGGGACGCGGGGAGCTGTTTTTT. This encodes CASSYGLAGRGELFF.

This clone was detected only once. This chain uses TRBV6-2 or TRBV6-3 with TRBJ2-5; TRBD2 agrees at 7 bases. The CDR3 runs 15 residues. Per the germline V gene, CDR1 is MNHEY and CDR2 is SVGEGT. V was pared by 5 bases and J by 7 bases, with 13 bases of the junction left unmatched. CDR3 DNA: TGTGCCAGCAGTCGGGCGGGACTACCCTACGGGACCCAGTACTTC. As protein: CASSRAGLPYGTQYF.

The chain combines TRBV28 with TRBJ2-7; TRBD2 agrees at 9 bases. V shed 6 bases and J 2 bases; nucleotides not matched to a gene: 8. The germline V gene has CDR1 MDHEN and CDR2 SYDVKM. CDR3 size: 15 residues. CDR3 in amino acids: CASSRTSGLTYEQYF. The DNA for the CDR3 is TGTGCCAGCAGCCGAACTAGCGGGCTCACCTACGAGCAGTACTTC. The whole variable domain, filled in from reference TRBV28 and TRBJ2-7, reads DVKVTQSSRYLVKRTGEKVFLECVQDMDHENMFWYRQDPGLGLRLIYFSYDVKMKEKGDIPEGYSVSREKKERFSLILESASTNQTSMYLCASSRTSGLTYEQYFGPGTRLTVT.

The chain recombines TRBV7-2 with TRBJ1-1; D possibly corresponds to TRBD1 (6 bases). The CDR3 totals 15 residues. The V and J ends lost 2 bases and 1 base respectively, with 11 bases between them. Germline V gives CDR1 SGHTA, CDR2 FQGNSA. The CDR3 nucleotides are TGTGCCAGCAGCTTAACAGGGCTGGGGAACACTGAAGCTTTCTTT. As protein: CASSLTGLGNTEAFF.

This chain uses TRBV5-1 with TRBJ2-1; 7 positions agree with TRBD2. Unmatched junction bases numbered 15, after V lost 0 bases and J lost 9 bases. The CDR3 runs 17 residues. The germline gives CDR1 SGHRS, CDR2 YFSETQ. DNA of the CDR3: TGCGCCAGCAGCTTGGCCCGAGGGGCGGGAGCTTTTGGTGAGCAGTTCTTC. This translates into CASSLARGAGAFGEQFF.

The V call is TRBV5-1, the J call TRBJ2-7, with 9 bases identical to TRBD1. Germline V CDR1 and CDR2: SGHRS, YFSETQ. This CDR3 is 14 amino acids long. V gave up 4 bases and J gave up 2 bases; unmatched junction bases: 4. Written as DNA, the CDR3 is TGCGCCAGCAGCACTAGACAGGGGGCCTACGAGCAGTACTTC. Its translation is CASSTRQGAYEQYF.

This clone came up a few times. The chain uses TRBV6-2 or TRBV6-3 and TRBJ1-5, with TRBD1 as a possible D gene (6 bases). This CDR3 is 15 amino acids long. The V end lost 0 bases, the J end lost 5 bases, and 11 bases lay between the germline ends. Germline V gene lookup returns CDR1 MNHEY and CDR2 SVGEGT. CDR3 coding DNA: TGTGCCAGCAGTTACTCGGCGGCAGGGGATCAGCCCCAGCATTTT. Protein product: CASSYSAAGDQPQHF.

This clone was picked up one time. The chain's CDR3 is CASSLAPEGGEQYF. The DNA for the CDR3 is TGTGCCAGCAGTTTAGCCCCCGAGGGGGGGGAGCAGTACTTC. This chain connects TRBV6-5 to TRBJ2-7; D might be TRBD2 (7 bases). CDR3 length: 14 amino acids. The V gene lost 4 bases and the J gene lost 7 bases, with 17 bases spanning the gap. From germline, CDR1 is MNHEY and CDR2 SVGAGI.

The chain has TRBV12-3 or TRBV12-4 and TRBJ1-3; D remains unclear. Trimming removed 1 base at V and 8 bases at J, with 6 bases between. CDR3 length: 12 amino acids. CDR3 sequence (DNA): TGTGCCAGCAGTTTAGGAGAGGACACCATATATTTT. Its protein product is CASSLGEDTIYF.

V gene TRBV4-1 combines with J gene TRBJ1-4; 9 bases match TRBD1. The V gene's germline CDR1 is MGHRA and CDR2 YSYEKL. V gave up 5 bases and J gave up 5 bases; unmatched junction bases: 6. This CDR3 contains 15 residues. This CDR3 is CASSTTGTGNEKLFF. The CDR3 nucleotides read TGCGCCAGCAGCACAACCGGGACAGGGAATGAAAAACTGTTTTTT.

This chain joins TRBV5-1 and TRBJ1-2, with D possibly being TRBD1 (5 bases). The germline gives CDR1 SGHRS, CDR2 YFSETQ. The CDR3 contains 14 residues. Trimming cost V 4 bases and J 7 bases, with 17 bases left between them. The CDR3: CASSIIGQGGGYTF. CDR3 coding DNA: TGCGCCAGCAGCATCATAGGCCAGGGTGGTGGCTACACCTTC.

In its sample, this clone was seen once. This chain connects TRBV30 to TRBJ1-5; maybe TRBD1 (6 bases). The CDR3 extends over 16 amino acids. Germline CDR1 reads GTSNPN; CDR2 reads SVGIG (reference sequence). Trimming shortened V by 5 bases and J by 0 bases, and 17 bases separated the two germline ends. This chain's CDR3 is CAWASQGRYSNQPQHF. The CDR3 coding sequence is TGTGCCTGGGCATCCCAGGGGCGGTATAGCAATCAGCCCCAGCATTTT.

A few counts support this clone. The chain has TRBV10-1 and TRBJ2-5; 9 positions match TRBD1. V lost 6 bases and J lost 9; bases outside the gene matches: 11. The CDR3 extends over 14 amino acids. Looked up from germline, CDR1 is WNHNN and CDR2 is SYGVQD (reference sequence). The CDR3 DNA is TGCGCCAGCAGACCGGGACAGGGCTCAGGATCCCAGTACTTC. Amino acids: CASRPGQGSGSQYF.

V usage is TRBV5-6 and J usage is TRBJ2-7; perhaps TRBD2 as D (6 bases). CDR1 and CDR2 from the germline V gene are SGHDT and YYEEEE. The length of the CDR3 is 13 residues. V was trimmed by 5 bases and J by 0 bases, leaving 9 bases between them. This chain's CDR3 is CASSSGASYEQYF. CDR3 nucleotides: TGTGCCAGCAGTAGCGGTGCCTCCTACGAGCAGTACTTC.

The V call is TRBV9, the J call TRBJ2-5, with TRBD2 identical over 8 bases. Looked up from germline, CDR1 is SGDLS and CDR2 is YYNGEE. The trim removed 0 bases at V and 4 bases at J, leaving 5 bases unmatched. The CDR3 sequence is 15 residues long. The CDR3 spells CASSVGVLAGETQYF. The CDR3 nucleotides read TGTGCCAGCAGCGTAGGGGTGCTAGCGGGAGAGACCCAGTACTTC. Filled out from reference TRBV9 and TRBJ2-5, the complete variable domain reads DSGVTQTPKHLITATGQRVTLRCSPRSGDLSVYWYQQSLDQGLQFLIQYYNGEERAKGNILERFSAQQFPDLHSELNLSSLELGDSALYFCASSVGVLAGETQYFGPGTRLLVL.

This chain connects TRBV3-1 (or the pseudogene TRBV3-2) to TRBJ2-7, with 11 positions matching TRBD2. The CDR3 consists of 14 residues. Germline values: CDR1 LGHDT, CDR2 YNNKEL (reference sequence). Unmatched junction bases numbered 6, after V lost 4 bases and J lost 7 bases. The CDR3 loop reads CASSPSSGRSEQYF. DNA for the CDR3: TGTGCCAGCAGCCCTTCTAGCGGGAGGAGTGAGCAGTACTTC.

The genes are TRBV27 and TRBJ2-5; TRBD2 matches at 9 bases. The V gene's germline CDR1 is MNHEY and CDR2 SMNVEV (reference sequence). CDR3 length: 14 residues. The V segment lost 6 bases and the J segment 1 base; nucleotides outside the gene matches: 3. CDR3 residues: CASRASGIQETQYF. CDR3 sequence (DNA): TGTGCCAGCAGGGCTAGCGGGATCCAAGAGACCCAGTACTTC.

This clone was observed once. The chain joins TRBV5-6 to TRBJ2-3; D possibly corresponds to TRBD1 (5 bases). Germline values: CDR1 SGHDT, CDR2 YYEEEE. Trimming pared 3 bases from V and 4 bases from J, leaving 12 bases between. This CDR3 is built from 14 residues. The CDR3 protein is CASSSLQDPDTQYF. The CDR3 DNA follows: TGTGCCAGCAGCTCGTTACAGGATCCAGATACGCAGTATTTT. Combining the CDR3 with reference TRBV5-6 and TRBJ2-3 gives the whole variable domain DAGVTQSPTHLIKTRGQQVTLRCSPKSGHDTVSWYQQALGQGPQFIFQYYEEEERQRGNFPDRFSGHQFPNYSSELNVNALLLGDSALYLCASSSLQDPDTQYFGPGTRLTVL.

The V and J genes are TRBV30 and TRBJ1-6; TRBD1 agrees at 7 bases. CDR1 and CDR2 (germline): GTSNPN, SVGIG (reference sequence). The CDR3 totals 16 residues. Losses at the gene ends were 3 bases for V and 2 bases for J; bases not matched to a gene: 7. The CDR3 DNA sequence: TGTGCCTGGAGAAACCAGGGGGGCGCCTATAATTCACCCCTCCACTTT. It yields the protein CAWRNQGGAYNSPLHF.

V and J are TRBV28 and TRBJ2-4; the D gene is possibly TRBD1 (6 bases). The CDR3 sequence is 14 residues long. The germline V gene has CDR1 MDHEN and CDR2 SYDVKM. Trimming left V 5 bases short and J 6 bases short, with 14 bases between. The CDR3 nucleotides are TGTGCCAGCAGTCCCCCAGGGGACCGAAACATTCAGTACTTC. Translating gives CASSPPGDRNIQYF.

The chain uses TRBV5-4 and TRBJ1-2, with a possible D match to TRBD1 (6 bases). Germline-derived CDR1 and CDR2 are SGHNT and YYREEE (reference sequence). The length of the CDR3 is 14 residues. Trimming took 1 base from V and 6 from J, leaving 13 bases between them. Here the CDR3 reads CASSLNRVVDGYTF. CDR3 in DNA: TGTGCCAGCAGCTTGAACAGGGTGGTCGATGGCTACACCTTC.

The gene calls are TRBV3-1 (or the pseudogene TRBV3-2) and TRBJ1-6; D is uncertain. This CDR3 region has 14 residues. Germline V gene data show CDR1 as LGHDT and CDR2 as YNNKEL (reference sequence). The V end was cut by 1 base, the J end by 7 bases, with 8 bases between. Written as DNA, the CDR3 is TGTGCCAGCAGCCAAGTTCCCCAGAATTCACCCCTCCACTTT. It yields the protein CASSQVPQNSPLHF.

The chain employs TRBV28 and TRBJ1-1, with 7 bases matching TRBD1. The germline V gene encodes CDR1 MDHEN and CDR2 SYDVKM. After removal of 7 bases from V and 4 bases from J, the junction contained 15 bases not matched to a gene. CDR3 length equals 16 residues. DNA of the CDR3: TGTGCCAGCACCCTACGCCAGGGGGTTGGTGGCACTGAAGCTTTCTTT. This gives the protein CASTLRQGVGGTEAFF.

This clone came up a few times. The V gene is TRBV20-1, the J gene TRBJ1-5; 7 bases match TRBD1. J lost 3 bases, V lost 3 bases, and 14 bases had no gene match. The CDR3 loop spans 17 amino acids. The germline gives CDR1 DFQATT, CDR2 SNEGSKA (reference sequence). The CDR3 DNA follows: TGCAGTGCTAGTTGGGGGGCTGGACAGGCCATCAATCAGCCCCAGCATTTT. It yields the protein CSASWGAGQAINQPQHF.

In DNA form, the CDR3 reads TGTGCCAGCAGTTATTCGTGGGAGGATCTCACCTACGAGCAGTACTTC. Protein product: CASSYSWEDLTYEQYF. The chain employs TRBV6-2 or TRBV6-3 and TRBJ2-7, with D possibly being TRBD2 (6 bases). V was pared by 3 bases and J by 2 bases, with 17 bases between. Looked up from germline, CDR1 is MNHEY and CDR2 is SVGEGT. The length of the CDR3 is 16 residues.

The V and J genes are TRBV7-9 and TRBJ2-5, with 12 bases matching TRBD1. The V and J ends lost 11 bases and 5 bases, in that order; junction bases with no gene match: 6. Per germline, CDR1 SEHNR and CDR2 FQNEAQ (reference sequence). This CDR3 is built from 13 residues. As DNA, the CDR3 is TGTGCCGTGGGACAGGGGGCCCAGGAGACCCAGTACTTC. Its protein product is CAVGQGAQETQYF.